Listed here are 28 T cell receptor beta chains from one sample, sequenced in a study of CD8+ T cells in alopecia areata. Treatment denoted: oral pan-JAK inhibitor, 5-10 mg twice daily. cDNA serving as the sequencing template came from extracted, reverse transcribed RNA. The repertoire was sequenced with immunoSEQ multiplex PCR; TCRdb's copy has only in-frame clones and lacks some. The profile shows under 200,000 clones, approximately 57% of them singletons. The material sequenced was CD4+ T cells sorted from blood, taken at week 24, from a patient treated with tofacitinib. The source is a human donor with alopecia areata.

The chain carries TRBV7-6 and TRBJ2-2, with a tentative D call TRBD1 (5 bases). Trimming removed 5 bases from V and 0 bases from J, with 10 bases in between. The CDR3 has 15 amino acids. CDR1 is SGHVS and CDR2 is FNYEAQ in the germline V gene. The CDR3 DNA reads TGTGCCAGCAGCCTCGACAGCCCGAACACCGGGGAGCTGTTTTTT. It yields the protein CASSLDSPNTGELFF. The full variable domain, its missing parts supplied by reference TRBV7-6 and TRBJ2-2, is GAGVSQSPRYKVTKRGQDVALRCDPISGHVSLYWYRQALGQGPEFLTYFNYEAQQDKSGLPNDRFSAERPEGSISTLTIQRTEQRDSAMYRCASSLDSPNTGELFFGEGSRLTVL.

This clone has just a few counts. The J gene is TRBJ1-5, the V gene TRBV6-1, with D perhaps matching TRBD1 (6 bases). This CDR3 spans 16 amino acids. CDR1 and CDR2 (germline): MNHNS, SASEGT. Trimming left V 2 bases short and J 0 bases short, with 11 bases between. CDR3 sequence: CASSERGDYSNQPQHF. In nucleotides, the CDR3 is TGTGCCAGCAGTGAAAGGGGGGATTATAGCAATCAGCCCCAGCATTTT.

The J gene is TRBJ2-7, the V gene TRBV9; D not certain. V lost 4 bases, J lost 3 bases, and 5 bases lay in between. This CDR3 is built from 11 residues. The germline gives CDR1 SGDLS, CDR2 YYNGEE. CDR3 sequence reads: CASSLDYEQYF. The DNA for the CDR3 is TGTGCCAGCAGCCTTGACTACGAGCAGTACTTC.

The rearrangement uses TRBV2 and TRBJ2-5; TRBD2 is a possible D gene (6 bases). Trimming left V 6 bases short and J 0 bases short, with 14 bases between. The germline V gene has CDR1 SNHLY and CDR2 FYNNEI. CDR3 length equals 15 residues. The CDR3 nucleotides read TGTGCCAGCAGGCGGGAAGACAGACACCAAGAGACCCAGTACTTC. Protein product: CASRREDRHQETQYF.

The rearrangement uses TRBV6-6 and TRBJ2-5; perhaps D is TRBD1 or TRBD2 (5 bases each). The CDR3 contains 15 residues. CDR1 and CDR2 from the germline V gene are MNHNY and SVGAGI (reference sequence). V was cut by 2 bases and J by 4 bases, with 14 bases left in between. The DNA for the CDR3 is TGTGCCAGCAGTTACGGCCCGGGGCGCCGAGAGACCCAGTACTTC. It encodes CASSYGPGRRETQYF.

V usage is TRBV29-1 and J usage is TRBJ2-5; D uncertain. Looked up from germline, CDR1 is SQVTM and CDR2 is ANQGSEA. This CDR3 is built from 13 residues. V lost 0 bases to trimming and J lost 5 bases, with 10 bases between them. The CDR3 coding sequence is TGCAGCGTTGAAGACTCGAATCCGGAGACCCAGTACTTC. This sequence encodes CSVEDSNPETQYF.

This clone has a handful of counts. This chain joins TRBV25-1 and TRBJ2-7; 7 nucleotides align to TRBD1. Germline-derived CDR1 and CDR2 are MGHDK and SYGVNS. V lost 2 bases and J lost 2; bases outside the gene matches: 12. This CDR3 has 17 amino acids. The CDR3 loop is CASSEALRGQNAYEQYF. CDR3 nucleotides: TGTGCCAGCAGTGAAGCCCTCAGGGGACAGAACGCCTACGAGCAGTACTTC.

The CDR3 nucleotides are TGTGCCAGTAGTATGGGACAGACAAGCAATCAGCCCCAGCATTTT. Protein sequence: CASSMGQTSNQPQHF. The chain employs TRBV19 and TRBJ1-5; 7 nucleotides match TRBD1. V dropped 3 bases and J dropped 1; count of bases not matched to a gene: 3. Germline lookup yields CDR1 LNHDA and CDR2 SQIVND (reference sequence). This CDR3 comprises 15 residues.

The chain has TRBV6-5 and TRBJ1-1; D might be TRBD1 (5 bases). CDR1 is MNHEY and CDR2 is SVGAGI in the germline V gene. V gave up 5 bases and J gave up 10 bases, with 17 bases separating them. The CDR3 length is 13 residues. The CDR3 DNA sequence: TGTGCCAGCAGTCAGAAACCGGGACCTGTAGCTTTCTTT. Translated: CASSQKPGPVAFF.

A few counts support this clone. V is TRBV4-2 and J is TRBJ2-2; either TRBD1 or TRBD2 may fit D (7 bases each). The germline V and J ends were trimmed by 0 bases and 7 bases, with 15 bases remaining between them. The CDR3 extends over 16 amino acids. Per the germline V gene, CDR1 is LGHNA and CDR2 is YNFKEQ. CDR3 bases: TGTGCCAGCAGCCAAGATCCCCAGGGGGGGGTCGGGGAGCTGTTTTTT. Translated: CASSQDPQGGVGELFF.

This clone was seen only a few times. As DNA, the CDR3 is TGTGCCAGCAGCCGGGCAGAGTCGATGAGTTCACCCCTCCACTTT. Its translation is CASSRAESMSSPLHF. The chain links TRBV11-2 to TRBJ1-6, with D unclear. Germline V gene lookup returns CDR1 SGHAT and CDR2 FQNNGV. Trimming removed 5 bases at V and 9 bases at J, with 17 bases between. This CDR3 is 15 amino acids long.

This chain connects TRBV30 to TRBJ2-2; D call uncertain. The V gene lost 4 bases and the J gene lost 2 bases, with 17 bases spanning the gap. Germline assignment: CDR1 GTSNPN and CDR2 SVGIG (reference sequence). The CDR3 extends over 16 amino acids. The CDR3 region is CAWTPFLDFNTGELFF. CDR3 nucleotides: TGTGCCTGGACTCCGTTTCTGGATTTTAACACCGGGGAGCTGTTTTTT.

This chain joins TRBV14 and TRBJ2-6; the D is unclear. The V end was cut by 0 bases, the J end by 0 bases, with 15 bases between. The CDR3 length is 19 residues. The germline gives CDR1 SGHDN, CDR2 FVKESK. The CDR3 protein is CASSQEGHNEYSGANVLTF. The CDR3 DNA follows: TGTGCCAGCAGCCAAGAAGGCCACAACGAATACTCTGGGGCCAACGTCCTGACTTTC.

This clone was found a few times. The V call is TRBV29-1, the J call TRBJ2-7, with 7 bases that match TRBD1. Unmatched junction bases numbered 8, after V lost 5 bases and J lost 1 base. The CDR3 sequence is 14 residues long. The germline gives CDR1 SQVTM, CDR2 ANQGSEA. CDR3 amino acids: CSVRPGGYSYEQYF. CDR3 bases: TGCAGCGTTAGGCCAGGGGGTTATTCCTACGAGCAGTACTTC.

The CDR3 sequence: CASSQMLGIQETQYF. The CDR3 DNA is TGCGCCAGCAGCCAGATGCTAGGGATCCAAGAGACCCAGTACTTC. The gene calls are TRBV4-1 and TRBJ2-5; unclear D gene. The germline V gene has CDR1 MGHRA and CDR2 YSYEKL. The CDR3 has 15 residues. Trimming took 3 bases from V and 1 from J, leaving 12 bases between them.

CDR3 in DNA: TGCGCCAGCAGCCCCCAGGGGAACACCGGGGAGCTGTTTTTT. Its translation is CASSPQGNTGELFF. The chain links TRBV4-1 to TRBJ2-2, with D possibly matching TRBD1 (5 bases). V was clipped by 4 bases and J by 1 base, with 7 bases between them. Germline assignment: CDR1 MGHRA and CDR2 YSYEKL. The CDR3 has 14 residues.

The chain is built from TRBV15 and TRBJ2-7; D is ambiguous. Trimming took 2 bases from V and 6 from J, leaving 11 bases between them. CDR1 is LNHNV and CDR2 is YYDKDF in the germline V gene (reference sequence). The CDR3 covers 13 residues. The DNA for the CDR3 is TGTGCCACCAGCAGAAACGGCCCCGGCGAGCAGTACTTC. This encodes CATSRNGPGEQYF.

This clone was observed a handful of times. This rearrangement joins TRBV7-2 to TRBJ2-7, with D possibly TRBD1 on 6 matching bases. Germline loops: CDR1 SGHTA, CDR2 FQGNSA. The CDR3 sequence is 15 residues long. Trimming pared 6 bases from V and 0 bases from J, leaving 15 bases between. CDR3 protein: CASSPAGTSSYEQYF. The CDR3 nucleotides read TGTGCCAGCAGTCCGGCCGGGACATCCTCCTACGAGCAGTACTTC.

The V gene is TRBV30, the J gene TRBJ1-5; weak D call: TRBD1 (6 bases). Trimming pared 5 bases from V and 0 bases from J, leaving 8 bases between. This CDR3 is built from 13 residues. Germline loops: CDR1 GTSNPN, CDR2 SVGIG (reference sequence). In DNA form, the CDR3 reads TGTGCCTGGGGGGACACTAGCAATCAGCCCCAGCATTTT. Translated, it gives CAWGDTSNQPQHF. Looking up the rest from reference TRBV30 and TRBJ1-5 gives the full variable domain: SQTIHQWPATLVQPVGSPLSLECTVEGTSNPNLYWYRQAAGRGLQLLFYSVGIGQISSEVPQNLSASRPQDRQFILSSKKLLLSDSGFYLCAWGDTSNQPQHFGDGTRLSIL.

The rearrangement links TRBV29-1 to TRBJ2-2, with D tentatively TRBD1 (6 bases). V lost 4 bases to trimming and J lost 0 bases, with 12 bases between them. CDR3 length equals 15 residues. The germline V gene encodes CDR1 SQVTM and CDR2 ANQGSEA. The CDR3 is CSVGNRTANTGELFF. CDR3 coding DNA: TGCAGCGTTGGAAACAGGACAGCGAACACCGGGGAGCTGTTTTTT.

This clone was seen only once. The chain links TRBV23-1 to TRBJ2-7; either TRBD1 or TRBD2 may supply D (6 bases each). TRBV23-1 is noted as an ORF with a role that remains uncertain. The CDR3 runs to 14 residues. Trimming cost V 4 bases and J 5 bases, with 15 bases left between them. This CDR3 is CASSRKGGGDEQYF. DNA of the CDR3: TGCGCCAGCAGTCGGAAGGGGGGTGGCGACGAGCAGTACTTC.

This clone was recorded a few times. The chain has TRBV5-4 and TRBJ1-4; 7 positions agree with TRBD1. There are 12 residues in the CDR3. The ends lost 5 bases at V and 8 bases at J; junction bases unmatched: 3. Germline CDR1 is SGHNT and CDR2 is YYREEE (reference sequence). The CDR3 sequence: CASSPDREKLFF. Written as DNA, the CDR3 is TGTGCCAGCAGTCCGGACAGGGAAAAACTGTTTTTT.

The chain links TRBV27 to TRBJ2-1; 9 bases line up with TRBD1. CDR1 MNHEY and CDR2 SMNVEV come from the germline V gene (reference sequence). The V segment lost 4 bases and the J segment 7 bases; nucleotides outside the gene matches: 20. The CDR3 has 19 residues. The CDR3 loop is CASSSQGQGTRKFGNEQFF. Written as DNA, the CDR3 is TGTGCCAGCAGTTCCCAAGGACAGGGGACGAGAAAATTCGGAAATGAGCAGTTCTTC.

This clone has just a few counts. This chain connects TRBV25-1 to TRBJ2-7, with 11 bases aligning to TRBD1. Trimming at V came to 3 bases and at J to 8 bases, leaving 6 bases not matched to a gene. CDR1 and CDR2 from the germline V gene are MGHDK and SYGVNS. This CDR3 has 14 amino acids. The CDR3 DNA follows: TGTGCCAGCAGTGAGGGACAGGGGGGTCGTCAGCAGTACTTC. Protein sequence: CASSEGQGGRQQYF.

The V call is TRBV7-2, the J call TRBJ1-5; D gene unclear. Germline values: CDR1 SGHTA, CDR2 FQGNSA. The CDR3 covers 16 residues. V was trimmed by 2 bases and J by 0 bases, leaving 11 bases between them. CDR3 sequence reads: CASSLLPGYSNQPQHF. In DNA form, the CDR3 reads TGTGCCAGCAGCTTACTGCCGGGATATAGCAATCAGCCCCAGCATTTT.

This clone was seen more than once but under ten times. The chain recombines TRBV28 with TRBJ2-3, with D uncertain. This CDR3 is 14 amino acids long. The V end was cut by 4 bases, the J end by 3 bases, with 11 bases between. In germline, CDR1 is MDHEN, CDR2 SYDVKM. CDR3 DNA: TGTGCCAGCAGTTCGGCTCGTAATACAGATACGCAGTATTTT. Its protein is CASSSARNTDTQYF.

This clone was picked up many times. CDR3 bases: TGTGCCAGCAGTGAAGGCCATACAAGTGGGTTTTTT. Its protein is CASSEGHTSGFF. The V and J genes are TRBV2 and TRBJ1-4; D remains ambiguous. V lost 1 base and J lost 16, with 13 bases in between. CDR3 length: 12 residues. CDR1 is SNHLY and CDR2 is FYNNEI in the germline V gene.

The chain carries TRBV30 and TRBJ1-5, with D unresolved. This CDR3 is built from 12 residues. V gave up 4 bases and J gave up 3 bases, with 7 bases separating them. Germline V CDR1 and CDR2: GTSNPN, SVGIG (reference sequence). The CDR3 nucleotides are TGTGCCTGGAATCGCGACAATCAGCCCCAGCATTTT. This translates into CAWNRDNQPQHF.